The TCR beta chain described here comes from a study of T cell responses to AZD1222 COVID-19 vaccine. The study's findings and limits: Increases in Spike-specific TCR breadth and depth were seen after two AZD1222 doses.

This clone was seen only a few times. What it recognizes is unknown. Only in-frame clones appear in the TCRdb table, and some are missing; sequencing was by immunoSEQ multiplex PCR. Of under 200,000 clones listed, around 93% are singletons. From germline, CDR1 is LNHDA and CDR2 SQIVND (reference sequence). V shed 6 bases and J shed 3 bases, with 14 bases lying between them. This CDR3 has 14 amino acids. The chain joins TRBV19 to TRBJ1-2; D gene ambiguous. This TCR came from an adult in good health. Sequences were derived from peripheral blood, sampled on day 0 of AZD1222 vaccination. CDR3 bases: TGTGCCAGTAGCCCGGGTGGCCTTGACTATGGCTACACCTTC. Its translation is CASSPGGLDYGYTF.